The T cell receptor (beta chain) under discussion was sequenced for a study of OX40 agonist ivuxolimab in advanced cancers. Turning to the overall study: The costimulatory receptor OX40 (CD134) was targeted by ivuxolimab, a fully human IgG2 agonistic monoclonal antibody. Intravenous ivuxolimab was administered to patients every 2 weeks at six dose levels: 0.01, 0.1, 0.3, 1.5, 3 and 10 mg/kg. Of the 50 or so patients in dose escalation, around 20 had hepatocellular carcinoma, approximately 15 had melanoma, 9 had renal cell carcinoma and 9 had head and neck cancer. A male proportion of approximately 83% and a mean age of about 60 years, ranging from 23 to 79, were recorded for the dose-escalation cohort. Patients were allowed to have had prior anti-PD-1, anti-PD-L1 or anti-CTLA-4 therapy, and around 37% of the dose-escalation patients had previously received checkpoint inhibitors. Partial responses occurred in three dose-escalation patients: two with cutaneous melanoma and one with hepatocellular carcinoma. Peripheral TCRbeta sequencing was intended to test whether TCR sequence diversity was altered and clonal T-cell expansion was caused by ivuxolimab. The paper describes the monotherapy dose-escalation part (N of about 54 patients) of the phase I trial of ivuxolimab.

What the work shows at the level of the full study, not this receptor alone: Which antigens the clonally expanded peripheral T cells were specific for was not determined. In partial responders in the 0.1-3.0 mg/kg groups, normalized peripheral clonal expansion was found to be among the lowest, especially among CD8+ T cells. Low levels of normalized T-cell clonal expansion were also shown by some nonresponding patients. After ivuxolimab, more expanded clones were found on average in CD8+ T cells than in CD4+ T cells. At doses from 0.1 to 3.0 mg/kg, clonal expansion was seen in both CD4+ and CD8+ blood T cells between baseline and week 6.

At the junction V is shortened by 9 bases and J by 3 bases, with 14 bases in between. Looking up the germline V gene yields CDR1 SNHLY and CDR2 FYNNEI. The CDR3 covers 14 residues, taking in both the cysteine and the phenylalanine. This entry keeps only the CDR3 DNA: 42 bases, framed from base 1. To note about this clone: What antigen it recognizes has not been identified. No qualities accompany the bases; no much larger clone lies one base away.

Patients with a history of autoimmune disease or receiving systemic immunosuppression were excluded from the trial. Peripheral blood for TCR sequencing was drawn from every dose cohort at baseline, at cycle 4 day 1 and at cycle 7 day 1. Samples came from an open-label, multicenter, first-in-human phase I dose-escalation trial of ivuxolimab. The trial enrolled adults with locally advanced or metastatic head and neck squamous cell, hepatocellular, melanoma or renal cell carcinoma. Before TCR sequencing, CD4+ T cells and CD8+ T cells were sorted from peripheral blood as separate populations. To sequence the TCRbeta CDR3 region, genomic DNA was isolated from the sorted cells. TCRbeta CDR3 regions were sequenced using the immunoSEQ Assay. In TCRdb, the immuneACCESS table is reduced to in-frame sequences with V and J assigned. These tables do not hold every clone; where another copy was compared, an unresolved V gene accounts for under half, and the others remain unexplained. This sample comprises fewer than 40,000 clones, 65% to 85% of them detected only once. In total, the top ten clones hold about a fifth of the sample.

The chain is assembled from TRBV2 and TRBJ2-2; the D gene is perhaps TRBD1, from 6 matching bases. The source material was CD4+ or CD8+ T cells sorted from blood, sampled in a trial of the OX40 agonist ivuxolimab. This TCR was sampled from an adult with an advanced solid tumor such as melanoma, head and neck, liver or kidney cancer. The CDR3 reads as follows: CARTGTQDTGELFF. The nucleotide sequence reads TGTGCCAGGACCGGGACACAGGACACCGGGGAGCTGTTTTTT.